Following are 3 T cell receptor beta chains from one sample sequenced in a study of CXCR3-negative and CXCR3-positive naive CD8 T cells. Via 5' RACE with UMI labels, TRB cDNA libraries were prepared. TCRdb reanalyzed the 5' RACE reads and collapses them to one entry per CDR3 protein, without DNA. Its listing shows approximately 41,000 distinct CDR3 sequences. Sequencing was done on a sample of memory CD8+ T cells from blood. These receptors were taken from a human donor in good health. Some clones in this sample may be carry-over from other donors' samples.

The chain has TRBV5-4 and TRBJ2-3; TCRdb names TRBD2, which stays unverified in the absence of DNA. The CDR3 is made up of 17 amino acids. The germline gives CDR1 SGHNT, CDR2 YYREEE (reference sequence). CDR3: CASSLTSLAGVTDTQYF.

The chain couples TRBV7-9 to TRBJ2-1; TCRdb returns TRBD1, unconfirmable since there is no DNA. Germline V gives CDR1 SEHNR, CDR2 FQNEAQ (reference sequence). The CDR3 totals 13 residues. The CDR3: CASSHGTSYEQYF.

The V call is TRBV23-1, the J call TRBJ2-1; TCRdb proposes TRBD1, but this gene call is untestable without DNA. TRBV23-1 is an open reading frame whose function is uncertain. CDR3 length: 17 amino acids. The CDR3 loop reads CASSHPRGTVYYNEQFF.